Reported below is one T cell receptor (beta chain). Antigen: not known. The source of the sample is a study of cytomegalovirus exposure and HLA in healthy donors. General observations from the study: TCR beta V- and J-gene trimming, according to a later analysis, was linked to a missense DCLRE1C variant. A later analysis revealed that TCR association rates differed between HLA loci, peaking at DRB1 and bottoming out at HLA-C. Confirmation was obtained in vitro that a few CMV-associated chains are specific for CMV antigens.

In the PCR, 60 Vbeta and 13 Jbeta primers were used. Data came from immunoSEQ multiplex PCR; TCRdb stores just in-frame clones and leaves some out. The sample yields fewer than 85,000 clones, about four fifths seen once. The CDR3 is made up of 17 amino acids. Trimming shortened V by 0 bases and J by 1 base, and 10 bases separated the two germline ends. Germline V lookup: CDR1 MNHEY, CDR2 SMNVEV (reference sequence). The source is a male donor in good health and CMV-seropositive. J is TRBJ2-6 and V is TRBV27; D remains ambiguous. The sequenced sample consisted of PBMCs. The CDR3 nucleotides read TGTGCCAGCAGTTTATCGCCAGGTCGGTCTGGGGCCAACGTCCTGACTTTC. Its protein is CASSLSPGRSGANVLTF.